The clone carrying this TCR beta chain showed up just a few times. This sample was included in a study of blood T cells in healthy people across ages. The people who gave samples were healthy Caucasians from Russia, aged about 6 to 95. Each sample yielded at least 6 million isolated PBMCs. For the second PCR, which ran for 7 to 11 cycles, a sample-barcoded 5' primer and a J-beta primer mix were used. TCRdb itself ran the 5' RACE reads through MiXCR, one entry per CDR3 protein. The data show fewer than 900,000 distinct CDR3 sequences, more than 40% seen once. The sequence was collected from a woman aged 60-75 years in good health. The sequencing sample was made of blood.

This CDR3 is CASSYGLGVDGYTF. The CDR3 DNA reads as TGTGCCAGCAGTTACGGTTTAGGGGTGGATGGCTACACCTTC. The chain combines TRBV6-5 with TRBJ1-2; D is perhaps TRBD1 (5 bases). Germline CDR1 and CDR2: MNHEY and SVGAGI. The CDR3 extends over 14 amino acids. V lost 2 bases and J 6 bases, leaving 13 bases between the germline ends.